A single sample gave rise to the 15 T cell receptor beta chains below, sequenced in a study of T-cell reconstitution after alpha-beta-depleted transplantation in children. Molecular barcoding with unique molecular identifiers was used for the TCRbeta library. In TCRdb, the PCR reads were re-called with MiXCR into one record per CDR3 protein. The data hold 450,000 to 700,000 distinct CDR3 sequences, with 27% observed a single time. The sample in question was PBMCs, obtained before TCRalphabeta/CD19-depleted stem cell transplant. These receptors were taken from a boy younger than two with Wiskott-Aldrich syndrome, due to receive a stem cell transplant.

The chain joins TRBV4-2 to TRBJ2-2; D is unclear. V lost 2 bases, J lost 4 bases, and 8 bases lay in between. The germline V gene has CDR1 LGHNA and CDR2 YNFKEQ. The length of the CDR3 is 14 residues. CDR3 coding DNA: TGTGCCAGCAGCCAAAGTCTTGGCACCGGGGAGCTGTTTTTT. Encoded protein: CASSQSLGTGELFF.

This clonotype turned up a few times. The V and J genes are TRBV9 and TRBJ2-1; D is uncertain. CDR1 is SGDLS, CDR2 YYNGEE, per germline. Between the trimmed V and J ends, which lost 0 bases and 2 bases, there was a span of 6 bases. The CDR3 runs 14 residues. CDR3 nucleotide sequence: TGTGCCAGCAGCGTAGGTAGCCCCTACAATGAGCAGTTCTTC. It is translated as CASSVGSPYNEQFF.

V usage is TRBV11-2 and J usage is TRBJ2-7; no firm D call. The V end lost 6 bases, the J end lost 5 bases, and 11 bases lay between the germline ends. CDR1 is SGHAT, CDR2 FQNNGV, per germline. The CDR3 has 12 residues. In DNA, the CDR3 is TGTGCCAGCAGATTACATGAGGACGAGCAGTACTTC. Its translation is CASRLHEDEQYF.

The CDR3 loop reads CSATGDRNYGYTF. CDR3 coding DNA: TGCAGCGCAACGGGGGACAGAAACTATGGCTACACCTTC. V is TRBV29-1 and J is TRBJ1-2; 7 positions match TRBD1. There are 13 residues in the CDR3. Germline V lookup: CDR1 SQVTM, CDR2 ANQGSEA. After removal of 7 bases from V and 2 bases from J, the junction contained 7 bases not matched to a gene. The full variable domain, rest sourced from reference TRBV29-1 and TRBJ1-2, is SAVISQKPSRDICQRGTSLTIQCQVDSQVTMMFWYRQQPGQSLTLIATANQGSEATYESGFVIDKFPISRPNLTFSTLTVSNMSPEDSSIYLCSATGDRNYGYTFGSGTRLTVV.

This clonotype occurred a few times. CDR3 sequence (DNA): TGTGCCAGCAGATTGGGTTCGACAGGGACCGAGCAGTACTTC. Translating it yields CASRLGSTGTEQYF. The chain joins TRBV2 to TRBJ2-7; 7 bases are shared with TRBD1. V lost 6 bases to trimming and J lost 6 bases; unmatched junction nucleotides: 11. The CDR3 has 14 amino acids. From germline, CDR1 is SNHLY and CDR2 FYNNEI.

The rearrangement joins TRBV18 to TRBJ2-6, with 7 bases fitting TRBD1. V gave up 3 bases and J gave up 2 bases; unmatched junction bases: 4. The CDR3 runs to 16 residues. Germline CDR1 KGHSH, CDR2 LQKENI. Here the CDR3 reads CASSPTGPAGANVLTF. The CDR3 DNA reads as TGTGCCAGCTCACCGACAGGGCCGGCTGGGGCCAACGTCCTGACTTTC.

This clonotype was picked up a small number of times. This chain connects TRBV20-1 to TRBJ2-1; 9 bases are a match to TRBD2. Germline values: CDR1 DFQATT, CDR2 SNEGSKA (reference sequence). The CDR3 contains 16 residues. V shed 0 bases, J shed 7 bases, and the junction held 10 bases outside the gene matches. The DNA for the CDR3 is TGCAGTGCTAGAGATCCTCGGGGACTAGCTGCAAATGAGCAGTTCTTC. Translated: CSARDPRGLAANEQFF.

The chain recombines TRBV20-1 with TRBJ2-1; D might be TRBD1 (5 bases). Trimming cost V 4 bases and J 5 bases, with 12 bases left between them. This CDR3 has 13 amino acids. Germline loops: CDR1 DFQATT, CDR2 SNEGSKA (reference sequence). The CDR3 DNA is TGCAGTGCTAATTGGGGCGTCCACAATGAGCAGTTCTTC. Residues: CSANWGVHNEQFF.

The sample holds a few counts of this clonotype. The CDR3 region is CASSSPGGFSGNTIYF. DNA for the CDR3: TGCGCCAGCAGCTCCCCCGGTGGCTTCTCTGGAAACACCATATATTTT. The rearrangement joins TRBV4-1 to TRBJ1-3; no clear D. With 5 bases removed from V and 0 bases from J, the gap between germline ends came to 14 bases. This CDR3 has 16 residues. Germline-derived CDR1 and CDR2 are MGHRA and YSYEKL.

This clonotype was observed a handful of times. CDR3 loop: CASGRTSGNNEQFF. CDR3 nucleotide sequence: TGTGCCAGCGGACGGACTAGCGGGAACAATGAGCAGTTCTTC. The chain recombines TRBV12-3 or TRBV12-4 with TRBJ2-1, with 12 bases fitting TRBD2. The CDR3 is 14 residues long. The J segment lost 5 bases and the V segment lost 8 bases, leaving 4 bases of the junction unmatched.

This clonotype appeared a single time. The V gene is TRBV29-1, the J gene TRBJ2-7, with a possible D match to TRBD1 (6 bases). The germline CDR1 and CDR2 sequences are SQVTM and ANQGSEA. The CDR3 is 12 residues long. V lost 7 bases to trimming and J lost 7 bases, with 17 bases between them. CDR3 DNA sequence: TGCAGCGCTCAGGTTGGGGGCGGGGAGCAGTACTTC. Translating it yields CSAQVGGGEQYF.

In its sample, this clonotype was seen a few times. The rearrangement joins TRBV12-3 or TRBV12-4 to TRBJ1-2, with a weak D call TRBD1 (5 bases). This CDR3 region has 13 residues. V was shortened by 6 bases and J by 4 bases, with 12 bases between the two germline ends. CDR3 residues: CASSYTGLYGYTF. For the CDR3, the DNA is TGTGCCAGCAGCTATACAGGCCTCTATGGCTACACCTTC.

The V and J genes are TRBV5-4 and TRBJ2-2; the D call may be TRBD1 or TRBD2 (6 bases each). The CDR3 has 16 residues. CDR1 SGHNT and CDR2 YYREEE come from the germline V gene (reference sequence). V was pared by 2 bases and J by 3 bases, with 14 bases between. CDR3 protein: CASSLKFGGDTGELFF. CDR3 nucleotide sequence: TGTGCCAGCAGCTTAAAATTCGGGGGCGACACCGGGGAGCTGTTTTTT.

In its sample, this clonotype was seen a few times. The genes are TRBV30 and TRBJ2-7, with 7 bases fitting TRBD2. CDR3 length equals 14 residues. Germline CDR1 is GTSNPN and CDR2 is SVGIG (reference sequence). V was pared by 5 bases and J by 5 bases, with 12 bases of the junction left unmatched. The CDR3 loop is CAWGRKRERHEQYF. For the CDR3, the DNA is TGTGCCTGGGGCCGTAAGCGGGAACGTCACGAGCAGTACTTC. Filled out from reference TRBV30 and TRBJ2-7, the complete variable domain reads SQTIHQWPATLVQPVGSPLSLECTVEGTSNPNLYWYRQAAGRGLQLLFYSVGIGQISSEVPQNLSASRPQDRQFILSSKKLLLSDSGFYLCAWGRKRERHEQYFGPGTRLTVT.

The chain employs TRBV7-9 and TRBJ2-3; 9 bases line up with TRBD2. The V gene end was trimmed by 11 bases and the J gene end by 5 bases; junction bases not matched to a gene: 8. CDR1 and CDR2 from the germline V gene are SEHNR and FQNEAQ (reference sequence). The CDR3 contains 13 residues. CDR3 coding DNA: TGTGCCGGCGGGAGGGCCGCTGGAGATACGCAGTATTTT. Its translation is CAGGRAAGDTQYF. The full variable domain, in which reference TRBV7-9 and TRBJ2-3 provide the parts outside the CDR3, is DTGVSQNPRHKITKRGQNVTFRCDPISEHNRLYWYRQTLGQGPEFLTYFQNEAQLEKSRLLSDRFSAERPKGSFSTLEIQRTEQGDSAMYLCAGGRAAGDTQYFGPGTRLTVL.